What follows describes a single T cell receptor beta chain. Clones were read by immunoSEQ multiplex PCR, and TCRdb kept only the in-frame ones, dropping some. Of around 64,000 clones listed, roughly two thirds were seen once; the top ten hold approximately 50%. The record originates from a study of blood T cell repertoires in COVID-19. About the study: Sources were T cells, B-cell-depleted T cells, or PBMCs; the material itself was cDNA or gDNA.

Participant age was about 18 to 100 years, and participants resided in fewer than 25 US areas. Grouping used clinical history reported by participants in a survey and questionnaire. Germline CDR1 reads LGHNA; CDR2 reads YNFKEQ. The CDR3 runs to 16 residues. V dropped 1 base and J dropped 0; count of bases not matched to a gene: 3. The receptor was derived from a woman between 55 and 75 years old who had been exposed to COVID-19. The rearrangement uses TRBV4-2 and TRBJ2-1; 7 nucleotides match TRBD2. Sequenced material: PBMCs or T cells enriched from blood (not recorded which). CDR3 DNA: TGTGCCAGCAGCCAAGTGGGCGGGGGCTCCTACAATGAGCAGTTCTTC. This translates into CASSQVGGGSYNEQFF.